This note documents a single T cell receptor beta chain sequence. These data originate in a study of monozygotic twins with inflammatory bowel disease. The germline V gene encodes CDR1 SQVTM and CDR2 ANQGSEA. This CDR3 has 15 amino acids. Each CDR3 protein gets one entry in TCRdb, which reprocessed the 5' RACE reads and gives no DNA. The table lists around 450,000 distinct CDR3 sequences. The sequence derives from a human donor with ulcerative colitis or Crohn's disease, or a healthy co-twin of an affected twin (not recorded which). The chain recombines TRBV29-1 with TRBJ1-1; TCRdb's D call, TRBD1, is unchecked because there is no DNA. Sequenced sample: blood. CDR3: CSVEAGQGARTEAFF.